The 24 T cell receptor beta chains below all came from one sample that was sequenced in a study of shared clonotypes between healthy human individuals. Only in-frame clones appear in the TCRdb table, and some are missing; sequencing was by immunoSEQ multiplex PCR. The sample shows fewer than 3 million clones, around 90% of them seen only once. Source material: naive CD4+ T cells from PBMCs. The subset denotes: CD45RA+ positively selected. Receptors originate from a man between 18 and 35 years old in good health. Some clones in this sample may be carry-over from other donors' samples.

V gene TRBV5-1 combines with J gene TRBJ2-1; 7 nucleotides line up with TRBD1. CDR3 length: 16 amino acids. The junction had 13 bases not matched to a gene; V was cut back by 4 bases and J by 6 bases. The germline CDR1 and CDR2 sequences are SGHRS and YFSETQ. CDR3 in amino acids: CASSRDRQGSGNEQFF. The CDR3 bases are TGCGCCAGCAGCAGAGATCGACAGGGATCTGGCAATGAGCAGTTCTTC.

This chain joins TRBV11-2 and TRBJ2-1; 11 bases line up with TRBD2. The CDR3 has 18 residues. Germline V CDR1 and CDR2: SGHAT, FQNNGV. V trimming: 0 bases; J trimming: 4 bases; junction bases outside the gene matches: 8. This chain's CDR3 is CASSLDPPTSGVYNEQFF. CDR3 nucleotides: TGTGCCAGCAGCTTAGATCCGCCGACTAGCGGGGTTTACAATGAGCAGTTCTTC. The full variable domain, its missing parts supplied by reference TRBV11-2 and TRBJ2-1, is EAGVAQSPRYKIIEKRQSVAFWCNPISGHATLYWYQQILGQGPKLLIQFQNNGVVDDSQLPKDRFSAERLKGVDSTLKIQPAKLEDSAVYLCASSLDPPTSGVYNEQFFGPGTRLTVL.

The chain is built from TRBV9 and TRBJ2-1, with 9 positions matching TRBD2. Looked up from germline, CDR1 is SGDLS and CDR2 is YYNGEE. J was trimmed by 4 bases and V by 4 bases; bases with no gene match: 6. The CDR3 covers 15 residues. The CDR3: CASSPRTSAYNEQFF. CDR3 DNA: TGTGCCAGCAGCCCGCGGACTAGCGCGTACAATGAGCAGTTCTTC.

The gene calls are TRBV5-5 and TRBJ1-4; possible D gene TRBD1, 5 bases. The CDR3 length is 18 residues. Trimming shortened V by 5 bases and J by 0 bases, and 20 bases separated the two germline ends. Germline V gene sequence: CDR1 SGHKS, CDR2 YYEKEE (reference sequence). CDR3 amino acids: CASSLYPPRDSTNEKLFF. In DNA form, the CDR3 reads TGTGCCAGCAGTCTTTACCCCCCCCGGGACTCAACTAATGAAAAACTGTTTTTT. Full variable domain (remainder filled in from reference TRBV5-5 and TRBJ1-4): DAGVTQSPTHLIKTRGQQVTLRCSPISGHKSVSWYQQVLGQGPQFIFQYYEKEERGRGNFPDRFSARQFPNYSSELNVNALLLGDSALYLCASSLYPPRDSTNEKLFFGSGTQLSVL.

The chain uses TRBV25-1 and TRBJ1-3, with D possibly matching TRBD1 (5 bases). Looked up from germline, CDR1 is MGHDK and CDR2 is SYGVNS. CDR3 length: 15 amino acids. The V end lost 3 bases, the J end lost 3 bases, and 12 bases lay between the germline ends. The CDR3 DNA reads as TGTGCCAGCAGTGAGGGGGGTGTCGGTGGAAACACCATATATTTT. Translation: CASSEGGVGGNTIYF.

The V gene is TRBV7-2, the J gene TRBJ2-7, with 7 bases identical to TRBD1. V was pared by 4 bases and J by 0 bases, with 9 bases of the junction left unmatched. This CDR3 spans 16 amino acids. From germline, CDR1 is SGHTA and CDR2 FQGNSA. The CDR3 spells CASSSQGGGTSYEQYF. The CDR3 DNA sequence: TGTGCCAGCAGCTCCCAAGGGGGCGGCACCTCCTACGAGCAGTACTTC.

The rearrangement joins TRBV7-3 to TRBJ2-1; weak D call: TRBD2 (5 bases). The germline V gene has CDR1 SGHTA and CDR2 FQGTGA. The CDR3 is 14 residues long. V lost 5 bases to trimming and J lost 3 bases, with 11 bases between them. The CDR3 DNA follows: TGTGCCAGCAGCCGAACCGGGGACTACAATGAGCAGTTCTTC. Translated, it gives CASSRTGDYNEQFF. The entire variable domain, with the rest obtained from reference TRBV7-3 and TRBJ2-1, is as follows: GAGVSQTPSNKVTEKGKYVELRCDPISGHTALYWYRQSLGQGPEFLIYFQGTGAADDSGLPNDRFFAVRPEGSVSTLKIQRTERGDSAVYLCASSRTGDYNEQFFGPGTRLTVL.

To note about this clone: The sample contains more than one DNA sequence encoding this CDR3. The DNA for the CDR3 is TGTGCCAGCAGCGCGACTAGCGGGAGTGTGAATGAGCAGTTCTTC. Amino acid sequence: CASSATSGSVNEQFF. The chain combines TRBV9 with TRBJ2-1, with 12 bases lining up with TRBD2. The CDR3 contains 15 residues. With V trimmed by 3 bases and J by 7 bases, 5 bases remained unmatched. Germline CDR1 is SGDLS and CDR2 is YYNGEE.

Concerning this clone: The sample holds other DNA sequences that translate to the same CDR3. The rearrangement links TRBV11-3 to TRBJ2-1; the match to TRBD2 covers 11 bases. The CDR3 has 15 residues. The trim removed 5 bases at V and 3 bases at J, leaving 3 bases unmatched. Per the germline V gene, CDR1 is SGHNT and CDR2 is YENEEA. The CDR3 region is CASSRGTSGYNEQFF. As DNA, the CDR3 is TGTGCCAGCAGCCGGGGGACTAGCGGCTACAATGAGCAGTTCTTC.

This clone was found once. The CDR3, as DNA: TGTGCCAGCAGCTTAGCACAGGGGGCTGGGGGCTACACCTTC. Encoded protein: CASSLAQGAGGYTF. The gene calls are TRBV11-2 and TRBJ1-2; TRBD1 matches at 9 bases. This CDR3 comprises 14 residues. CDR1 is SGHAT, CDR2 FQNNGV, per germline. V lost 1 base and J lost 8; bases outside the gene matches: 5.

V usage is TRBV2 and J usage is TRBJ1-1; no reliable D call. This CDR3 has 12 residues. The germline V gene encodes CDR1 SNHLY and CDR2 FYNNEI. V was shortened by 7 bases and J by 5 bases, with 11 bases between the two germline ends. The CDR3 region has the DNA TGTGCCAGCACCTTTGGGAGAACTGAAGCTTTCTTT. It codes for CASTFGRTEAFF.

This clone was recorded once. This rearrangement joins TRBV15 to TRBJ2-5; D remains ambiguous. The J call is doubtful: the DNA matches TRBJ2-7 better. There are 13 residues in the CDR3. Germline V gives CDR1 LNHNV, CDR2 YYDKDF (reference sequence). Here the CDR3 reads CATSPGLTYEQYF. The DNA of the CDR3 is TGTGCCACCTCGCCTGGCCTAACCTACGAGCAGTACTTC.

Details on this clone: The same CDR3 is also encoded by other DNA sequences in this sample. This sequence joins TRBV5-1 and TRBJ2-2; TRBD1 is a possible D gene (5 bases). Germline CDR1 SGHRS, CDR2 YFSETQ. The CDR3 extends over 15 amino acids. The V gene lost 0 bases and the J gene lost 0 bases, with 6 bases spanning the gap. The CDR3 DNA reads TGCGCCAGCAGCTTGGGGGGCTCGAACACCGGGGAGCTGTTTTTT. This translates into CASSLGGSNTGELFF.

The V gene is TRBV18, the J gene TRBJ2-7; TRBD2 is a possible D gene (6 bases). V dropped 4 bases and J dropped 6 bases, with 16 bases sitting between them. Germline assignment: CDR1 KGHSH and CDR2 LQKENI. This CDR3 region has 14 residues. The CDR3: CASSLTVGEVEQYF. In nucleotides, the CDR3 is TGTGCCAGCTCACTAACCGTGGGGGAGGTCGAGCAGTACTTC.

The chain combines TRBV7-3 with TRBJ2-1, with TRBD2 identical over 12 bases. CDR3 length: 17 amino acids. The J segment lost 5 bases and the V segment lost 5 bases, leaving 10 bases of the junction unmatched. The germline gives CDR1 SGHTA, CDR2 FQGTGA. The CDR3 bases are TGTGCCAGCAGCCCACAGCGGACTAGCGGGGCGGACAATGAGCAGTTCTTC. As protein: CASSPQRTSGADNEQFF.

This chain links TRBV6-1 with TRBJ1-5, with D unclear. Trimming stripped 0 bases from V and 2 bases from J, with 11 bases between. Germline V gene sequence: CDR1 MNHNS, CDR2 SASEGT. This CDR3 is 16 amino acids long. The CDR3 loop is CASSEAPWRGNQPQHF. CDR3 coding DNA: TGTGCCAGCAGTGAAGCACCCTGGCGGGGCAATCAGCCCCAGCATTTT.

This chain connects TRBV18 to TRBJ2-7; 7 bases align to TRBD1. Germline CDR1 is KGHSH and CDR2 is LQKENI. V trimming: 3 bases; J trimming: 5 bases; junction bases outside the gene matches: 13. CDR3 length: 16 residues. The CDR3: CASSPPTGQSHDEQYF. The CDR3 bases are TGTGCCAGCTCACCCCCGACAGGGCAATCCCATGACGAGCAGTACTTC.

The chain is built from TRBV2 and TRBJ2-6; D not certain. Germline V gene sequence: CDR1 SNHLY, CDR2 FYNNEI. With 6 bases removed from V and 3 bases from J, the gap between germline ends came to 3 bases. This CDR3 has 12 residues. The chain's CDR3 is CASRIGANVLTF. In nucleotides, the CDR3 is TGTGCCAGCAGAATTGGGGCCAACGTCCTGACTTTC. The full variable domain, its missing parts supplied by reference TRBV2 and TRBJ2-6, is EPEVTQTPSHQVTQMGQEVILRCVPISNHLYFYWYRQILGQKVEFLVSFYNNEISEKSEIFDDQFSVERPDGSNFTLKIRSTKLEDSAMYFCASRIGANVLTFGAGSRLTVL.

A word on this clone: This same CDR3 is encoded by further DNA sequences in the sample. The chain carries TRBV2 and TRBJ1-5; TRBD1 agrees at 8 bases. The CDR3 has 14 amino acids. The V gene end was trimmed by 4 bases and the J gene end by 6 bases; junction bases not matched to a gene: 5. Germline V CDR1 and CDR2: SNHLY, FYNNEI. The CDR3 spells CASSGDRGSQPQHF. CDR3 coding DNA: TGTGCCAGCAGTGGAGACAGGGGAAGTCAGCCCCAGCATTTT. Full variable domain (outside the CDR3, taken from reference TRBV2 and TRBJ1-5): EPEVTQTPSHQVTQMGQEVILRCVPISNHLYFYWYRQILGQKVEFLVSFYNNEISEKSEIFDDQFSVERPDGSNFTLKIRSTKLEDSAMYFCASSGDRGSQPQHFGDGTRLSIL.

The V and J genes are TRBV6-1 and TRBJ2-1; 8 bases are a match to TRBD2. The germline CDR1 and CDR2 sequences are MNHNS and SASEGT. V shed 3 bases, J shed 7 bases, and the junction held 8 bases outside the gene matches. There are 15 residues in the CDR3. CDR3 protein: CASSDSREGQNEQFF. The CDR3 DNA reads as TGTGCCAGCAGTGATAGTCGGGAGGGCCAAAATGAGCAGTTCTTC.

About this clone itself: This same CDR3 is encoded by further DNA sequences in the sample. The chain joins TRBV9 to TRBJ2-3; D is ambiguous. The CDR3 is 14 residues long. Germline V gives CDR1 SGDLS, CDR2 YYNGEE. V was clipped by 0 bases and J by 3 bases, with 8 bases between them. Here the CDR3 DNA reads TGTGCCAGCAGCGTAGTAGCTAGGACAGATACGCAGTATTTT. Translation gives CASSVVARTDTQYF.

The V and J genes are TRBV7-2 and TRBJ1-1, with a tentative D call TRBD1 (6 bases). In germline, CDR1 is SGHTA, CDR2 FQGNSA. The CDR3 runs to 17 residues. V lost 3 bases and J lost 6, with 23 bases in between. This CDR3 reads CASSFRGGAGLWSEAFF. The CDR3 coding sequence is TGTGCCAGCAGCTTCCGCGGGGGGGCGGGTTTGTGGTCTGAAGCTTTCTTT.

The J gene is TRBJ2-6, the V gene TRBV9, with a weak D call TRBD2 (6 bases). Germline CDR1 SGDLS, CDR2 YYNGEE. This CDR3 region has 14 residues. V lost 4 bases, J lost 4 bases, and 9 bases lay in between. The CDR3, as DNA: TGTGCCAGCAGCCACGGGAGCGGGGCCAACGTCCTGACTTTC. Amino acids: CASSHGSGANVLTF.

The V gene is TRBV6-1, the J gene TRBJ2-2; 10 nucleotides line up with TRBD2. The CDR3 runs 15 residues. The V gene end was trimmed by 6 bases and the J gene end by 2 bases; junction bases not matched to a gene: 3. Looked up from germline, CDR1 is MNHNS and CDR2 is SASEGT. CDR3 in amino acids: CASRLAGINTGELFF. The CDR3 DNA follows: TGTGCCAGCAGACTAGCGGGAATAAACACCGGGGAGCTGTTTTTT.